The source of this T cell receptor (beta chain) is a study of T cell repertoires in cytomegalovirus infection. Study summary: Public signatures in TCR beta pointed to CMV infection and matching HLA type.

MiXCR, applied by TCRdb to the reads, yields one record per CDR3 protein. The data show approximately 500,000 distinct CDR3 sequences, with approximately 15% seen just once and more than 20% held by the top ten. The CDR3 covers 15 residues. The germline V and J ends were trimmed by 0 bases and 9 bases, with 18 bases remaining between them. The germline gives CDR1 MGHRA, CDR2 YSYEKL. In the case of this clonotype: Its antigen is unknown. A much larger clone sits a single nucleotide away, making a read error possible.

Study-level findings and limits: Ex vivo, HLA-C-restricted CMV-specific TCR beta clonotypes prevailed over the rest of the response. CMV carriers having the relevant HLA were flagged by cumulative public TCR beta family frequency.

Material: CD8+ T cells from PBMCs. The rearrangement joins TRBV4-1 to TRBJ2-7; D is perhaps TRBD2 (5 bases). The sequence was obtained from a human donor in good health (CMV status not recorded). Some clones in this sample may be carry-over from other donors' samples. The CDR3 nucleotides are TGCGCCAGCAGCCAAGACCCTAGCTCTCCCCTCGTGCAGTACTTC. Translation: CASSQDPSSPLVQYF.